A single sample is the source of the 30 T cell receptor beta chains below, sequenced in a study of CD8+ T cells in alopecia areata. Extracted RNA was reverse transcribed into cDNA, the sequencing template. TCRdb's copy holds only in-frame clones and misses some; the assay was immunoSEQ multiplex PCR. The table records 170,000 or so clones, 53% of them present only once. Stated treatment: oral pan-JAK inhibitor, 5-10 mg twice daily. The sample consisted of CD8+ T cells sorted from blood, taken at week 24, from a patient treated with tofacitinib. Receptors originate from a human donor with alopecia areata.

This chain connects TRBV15 to TRBJ1-1; D is unclear. Germline lookup yields CDR1 LNHNV and CDR2 YYDKDF (reference sequence). The CDR3 is made up of 16 amino acids. V lost 1 base, J lost 1 base, and 13 bases lay in between. The CDR3 DNA follows: TGTGCCACCAGCAGAGTGCCATACTCGGAGAACACTGAAGCTTTCTTT. Its protein product is CATSRVPYSENTEAFF. Based on the CDR3 plus reference TRBV15 and TRBJ1-1, the full variable domain is DAMVIQNPRYQVTQFGKPVTLSCSQTLNHNVMYWYQQKSSQAPKLLFHYYDKDFNNEADTPDNFQSRRPNTSFCFLDIRSPGLGDTAMYLCATSRVPYSENTEAFFGQGTRLTVV.

This chain connects TRBV13 to TRBJ2-4, with TRBD2 matching 7 bases. Trimming took 3 bases from V and 4 from J; bases not matched to a gene: 3. Looked up from germline, CDR1 is PRHDT and CDR2 is FYEKMQ (reference sequence). CDR3 length equals 14 residues. CDR3 nucleotide sequence: TGTGCCAGCAGCTTCGGCGGGGGAAAAAACATTCAGTACTTC. This sequence encodes CASSFGGGKNIQYF.

This chain joins TRBV7-2 and TRBJ1-4, with D unclear. CDR1 and CDR2 (germline): SGHTA, FQGNSA. The V and J ends lost 5 bases and 0 bases respectively, with 13 bases between them. The CDR3 length is 16 residues. CDR3 residues: CASSRHRAATNEKLFF. As DNA, the CDR3 is TGTGCCAGCAGCCGGCACAGAGCCGCAACTAATGAAAAACTGTTTTTT.

A few counts support this clone. The genes are TRBV11-2 and TRBJ1-2; no reliable D call. This CDR3 has 13 residues. V lost 8 bases and J 0 bases, leaving 10 bases between the germline ends. Germline V gene sequence: CDR1 SGHAT, CDR2 FQNNGV. The CDR3 DNA follows: TGTGCCAGCGCACCGAAAGCTAACTATGGCTACACCTTC. It codes for CASAPKANYGYTF.

The DNA for the CDR3 is TGTGCCTGGAGAGCCGGCCGGGCCAGGGGGTCGGATGGCTACACCTTC. It yields the protein CAWRAGRARGSDGYTF. The chain uses TRBV30 and TRBJ1-2; 7 bases match TRBD1. The CDR3 is made up of 16 amino acids. Germline V CDR1 and CDR2: GTSNPN, SVGIG (reference sequence). The junction had 16 bases not matched to a gene; V was cut back by 3 bases and J by 6 bases. Variable domain in full (rest from reference TRBV30 and TRBJ1-2): SQTIHQWPATLVQPVGSPLSLECTVEGTSNPNLYWYRQAAGRGLQLLFYSVGIGQISSEVPQNLSASRPQDRQFILSSKKLLLSDSGFYLCAWRAGRARGSDGYTFGSGTRLTVV.

The rearrangement links TRBV30 to TRBJ1-5, with D perhaps TRBD1 (5 bases). The V and J ends lost 2 bases and 0 bases respectively, with 8 bases between them. CDR3 length: 14 amino acids. Germline V lookup: CDR1 GTSNPN, CDR2 SVGIG (reference sequence). This CDR3 is CAWSWDGSNQPQHF. The CDR3 nucleotides read TGTGCCTGGAGTTGGGACGGTAGCAATCAGCCCCAGCATTTT.

This chain connects TRBV29-1 to TRBJ2-7, with D perhaps TRBD1 or TRBD2 (7 bases each). The CDR3 sequence is 13 residues long. Trimming pared 8 bases from V and 4 bases from J, leaving 18 bases between. CDR1 is SQVTM and CDR2 is ANQGSEA in the germline V gene. The CDR3 region has the DNA TGCAGCACCAGGGGGGGTGTTTCATACGAGCAGTACTTC. This sequence encodes CSTRGGVSYEQYF.

The chain is built from TRBV2 and TRBJ1-5, with 7 nucleotides matching TRBD1. The germline CDR1 and CDR2 sequences are SNHLY and FYNNEI. V lost 3 bases, J lost 2 bases, and 10 bases stayed unmatched. The CDR3 length is 17 residues. As DNA, the CDR3 is TGTGCCAGCAGTGAGACCCGCGGGACAGAACGCAATCAGCCCCAGCATTTT. Amino acid sequence: CASSETRGTERNQPQHF.

The rearrangement joins TRBV7-9 to TRBJ2-1; D is unresolved. The CDR3 runs 12 residues. Germline V gene data show CDR1 as SEHNR and CDR2 as FQNEAQ (reference sequence). Between the trimmed V and J ends, which lost 4 bases and 7 bases, there was a span of 8 bases. CDR3 in DNA: TGTGCCAGCAGCTCCCCGGCTAATGAGCAGTTCTTC. It is translated as CASSSPANEQFF.

This clone was seen a few times. This chain joins TRBV27 and TRBJ1-1, with 9 nucleotides matching TRBD1. Germline V gene sequence: CDR1 MNHEY, CDR2 SMNVEV (reference sequence). This CDR3 has 12 residues. V was clipped by 10 bases and J by 5 bases; unmatched bases: 5. The CDR3 protein is CATRQGGTEAFF. CDR3 sequence (DNA): TGTGCCACAAGACAGGGGGGAACTGAAGCTTTCTTT.

This clone has a handful of counts. This sequence joins TRBV29-1 and TRBJ2-7; D uncertain. V gave up 8 bases and J gave up 2 bases, with 13 bases separating them. The CDR3 consists of 12 residues. Per germline, CDR1 SQVTM and CDR2 ANQGSEA. CDR3 sequence: CSIRKETYEQYF. CDR3 DNA: TGCAGCATTAGAAAGGAAACCTACGAGCAGTACTTC.

This clone was detected only a few times. The CDR3 DNA is TGCGCCAGCAGCCCGCATCGGGACACCAATCAGCCCCAGCATTTT. This gives the protein CASSPHRDTNQPQHF. This sequence joins TRBV4-3 and TRBJ1-5, with D maybe TRBD1 (6 bases). V was shortened by 4 bases and J by 3 bases, with 13 bases between the two germline ends. Germline assignment: CDR1 LGHNA and CDR2 YSLEER. There are 15 residues in the CDR3.

This chain joins TRBV27 and TRBJ2-3, with 12 bases identical to TRBD1. Germline CDR1 reads MNHEY; CDR2 reads SMNVEV (reference sequence). V shed 5 bases, J shed 5 bases, and the junction held 8 bases outside the gene matches. This CDR3 is 16 amino acids long. The CDR3 reads CASSIRDRGRGDTQYF. CDR3 in DNA: TGTGCCAGCAGTATCCGGGACAGGGGGCGCGGAGATACGCAGTATTTT.

This rearrangement joins TRBV28 to TRBJ2-2; no firm D call. Deletions cut 10 bases from V and 3 bases from J, with 9 bases between. The CDR3 is 12 residues long. Germline V gives CDR1 MDHEN, CDR2 SYDVKM. The CDR3 DNA reads TGTGCCACCAATACGGACACCGGGGAGCTGTTTTTT. This encodes CATNTDTGELFF. Full variable domain (missing parts from reference TRBV28 and TRBJ2-2): DVKVTQSSRYLVKRTGEKVFLECVQDMDHENMFWYRQDPGLGLRLIYFSYDVKMKEKGDIPEGYSVSREKKERFSLILESASTNQTSMYLCATNTDTGELFFGEGSRLTVL.

This clone has only a few counts. The gene calls are TRBV30 and TRBJ1-1; D call uncertain. Germline CDR1 is GTSNPN and CDR2 is SVGIG (reference sequence). The CDR3 contains 13 residues. Trimming removed 3 bases from V and 4 bases from J, with 12 bases in between. DNA for the CDR3: TGTGCCTGGAGGCACACTTTGGGCACTGAAGCTTTCTTT. Translation gives CAWRHTLGTEAFF.

V usage is TRBV27 and J usage is TRBJ2-3; D not resolved. The germline V gene encodes CDR1 MNHEY and CDR2 SMNVEV (reference sequence). Trimming stripped 2 bases from V and 0 bases from J, with 12 bases between. This CDR3 contains 16 residues. The CDR3 reads CASSLVSPASTDTQYF. The DNA for the CDR3 is TGTGCCAGCAGTTTAGTAAGTCCGGCGAGCACAGATACGCAGTATTTT.

J is TRBJ1-2 and V is TRBV19; TRBD1 aligns across 8 bases. The CDR3 sequence is 17 residues long. Per the germline V gene, CDR1 is LNHDA and CDR2 is SQIVND (reference sequence). Trimming removed 5 bases from V and 4 bases from J; junction bases left unmatched: 15. CDR3 in DNA: TGTGCCAGTAGTCCAGGGACAGGCGGTATGAATAGCTATGGCTACACCTTC. Translating gives CASSPGTGGMNSYGYTF.

The chain is built from TRBV6-1 and TRBJ2-5; D is perhaps TRBD1 (5 bases). Germline V gene data show CDR1 as MNHNS and CDR2 as SASEGT. V was clipped by 5 bases and J by 0 bases, with 13 bases between them. The CDR3 extends over 15 amino acids. The CDR3 region has the DNA TGTGCCAGCAGTAAGGGGCAGAACTACCAAGAGACCCAGTACTTC. This encodes CASSKGQNYQETQYF.

V gene TRBV29-1 combines with J gene TRBJ2-2; D unclear. Germline lookup yields CDR1 SQVTM and CDR2 ANQGSEA. CDR3 length: 11 amino acids. The V end lost 7 bases, the J end lost 8 bases, and 11 bases lay between the germline ends. The CDR3 is CSGRGRGELFF. CDR3 nucleotides: TGCAGCGGCCGTGGTAGGGGGGAGCTGTTTTTT.

The chain combines TRBV4-1 with TRBJ2-3; no clear D. The germline V and J ends were trimmed by 3 bases and 3 bases, with 4 bases remaining between them. This CDR3 has 12 amino acids. CDR1 and CDR2 from the germline V gene are MGHRA and YSYEKL. The CDR3 is CASSHETDTQYF. The CDR3 nucleotides are TGCGCCAGCAGCCACGAAACAGATACGCAGTATTTT.

This clone was detected only a few times. J is TRBJ1-1 and V is TRBV29-1; D call uncertain. Germline V gives CDR1 SQVTM, CDR2 ANQGSEA. The germline V and J ends were trimmed by 8 bases and 1 base, with 17 bases remaining between them. The CDR3 spans 14 residues. The CDR3 nucleotides read TGCAGCTCCTACGGGGAACGGCGGAACACTGAAGCTTTCTTT. This codes for CSSYGERRNTEAFF.

The genes are TRBV13 and TRBJ2-2; D perhaps matches TRBD2 (6 bases). The CDR3 is 14 amino acids. Trimming took 3 bases from V and 8 from J, leaving 13 bases between them. Germline lookup yields CDR1 PRHDT and CDR2 FYEKMQ (reference sequence). CDR3 amino acids: CASSFRAAGGELFF. Written as DNA, the CDR3 is TGTGCCAGCAGCTTCAGGGCTGCGGGAGGGGAGCTGTTTTTT.

The DNA for the CDR3 is TGTGCCAGCATGACCTTCACCTACGAGCAGTACTTC. Its protein is CASMTFTYEQYF. The chain has TRBV2 and TRBJ2-7; no firm D call. In germline, CDR1 is SNHLY, CDR2 FYNNEI. Trimming took 7 bases from V and 2 from J, leaving 9 bases between them. The CDR3 has 12 residues.

The rearrangement uses TRBV12-5 and TRBJ1-5; TRBD1 matches 10 bases. The CDR3 consists of 15 residues. The V and J ends lost 6 bases and 3 bases, in that order; junction bases with no gene match: 5. CDR1 is LGHNT and CDR2 is FRNRAP in the germline V gene. The CDR3 DNA reads as TGTGCTAGTGGCCCGGGACAGGGGCACAATCAGCCCCAGCATTTT. Translation: CASGPGQGHNQPQHF.

The chain links TRBV30 to TRBJ2-1; 10 bases match TRBD1. Germline CDR1 reads GTSNPN; CDR2 reads SVGIG (reference sequence). CDR3 length: 15 residues. V dropped 0 bases and J dropped 8; count of bases not matched to a gene: 7. The CDR3 region has the DNA TGTGCCTGGAGTGTGGGGACAGGGGAAAACTATGAGCAGTTCTTC. Protein: CAWSVGTGENYEQFF.

This chain connects TRBV7-9 to TRBJ1-1; 7 bases are shared with TRBD1. CDR1 and CDR2 from the germline V gene are SEHNR and FQNEAQ (reference sequence). The J segment lost 8 bases and the V segment lost 3 bases, leaving 6 bases of the junction unmatched. The CDR3 spans 13 residues. The CDR3: CASSLTTGDEAFF. The CDR3 nucleotides are TGTGCCAGCAGCTTGACAACAGGGGACGAAGCTTTCTTT.

This clone came up a few times. The rearrangement uses TRBV7-8 and TRBJ2-6; 10 nucleotides match TRBD2. The CDR3 length is 20 residues. Germline CDR1 reads SGHVS; CDR2 reads FQNEAQ. Germline trimming cut 1 base from V and 0 bases from J; bases unmatched to any gene: 9. The CDR3 coding sequence is TGTGCCAGCAGCTTAGGGGTGTCTAGCGGGGGAAGCTCTGGGGCCAACGTCCTGACTTTC. As protein: CASSLGVSSGGSSGANVLTF.

The chain has TRBV15 and TRBJ1-2, with D perhaps matching TRBD1 (6 bases). There are 14 residues in the CDR3. Deletions cut 5 bases from V and 7 bases from J, with 17 bases between. CDR1 and CDR2 from the germline V gene are LNHNV and YYDKDF (reference sequence). In nucleotides, the CDR3 is TGTGCCACCAGCGGGGTTGACAGGTCCCTTGGCTACACCTTC. This sequence encodes CATSGVDRSLGYTF.

The rearrangement links TRBV14 to TRBJ2-7, with TRBD1 matching 8 bases. Germline V lookup: CDR1 SGHDN, CDR2 FVKESK. V shed 5 bases and J 4 bases; nucleotides not matched to a gene: 7. The CDR3 covers 14 residues. The CDR3 DNA sequence: TGTGCCAGCAGCTATGGGACAGGACCTTACGAGCAGTACTTC. This translates into CASSYGTGPYEQYF.

The chain has TRBV29-1 and TRBJ1-2; D unclear. Germline loops: CDR1 SQVTM, CDR2 ANQGSEA. Trimming stripped 3 bases from V and 7 bases from J, with 9 bases between. The CDR3 is 11 residues long. The CDR3 nucleotides read TGCAGCGTTGAGTCCAGGTCTGGCTACACCTTC. Its protein product is CSVESRSGYTF.